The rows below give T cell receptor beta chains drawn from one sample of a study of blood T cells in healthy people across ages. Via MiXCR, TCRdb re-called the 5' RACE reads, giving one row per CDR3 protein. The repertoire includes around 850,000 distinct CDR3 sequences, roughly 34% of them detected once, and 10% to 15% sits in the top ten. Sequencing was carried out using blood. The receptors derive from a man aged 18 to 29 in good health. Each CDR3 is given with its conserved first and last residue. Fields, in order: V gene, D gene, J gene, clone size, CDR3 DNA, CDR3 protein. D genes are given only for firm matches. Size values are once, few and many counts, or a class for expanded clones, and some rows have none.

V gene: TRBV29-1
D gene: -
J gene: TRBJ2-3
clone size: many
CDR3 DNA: TGCAGCGTCAGGGACGGGTCCACAGATACGCAGTATTTT
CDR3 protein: CSVRDGSTDTQYF

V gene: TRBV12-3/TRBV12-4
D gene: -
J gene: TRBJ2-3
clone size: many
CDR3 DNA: TGTGCCAGCAGTTGGCAAAGCACAGATACGCAGTATTTT
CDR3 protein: CASSWQSTDTQYF

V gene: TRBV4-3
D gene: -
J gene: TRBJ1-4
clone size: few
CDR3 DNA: TGCGCCAGCAGCCAAGAGGGGGTGGAGAATGAAAAACTGTTTTTT
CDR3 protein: CASSQEGVENEKLFF

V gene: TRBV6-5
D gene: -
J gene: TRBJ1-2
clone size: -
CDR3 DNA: TGTGCCAGCAGCCCCGACAGACTTACCGACTATGGCTACACCTTC
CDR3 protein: CASSPDRLTDYGYTF

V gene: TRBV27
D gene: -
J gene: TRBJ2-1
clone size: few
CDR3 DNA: TGTGCCAGCACCCCACTTGGTAGCTTGTCCAATGAGCAGTTCTTC
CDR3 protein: CASTPLGSLSNEQFF

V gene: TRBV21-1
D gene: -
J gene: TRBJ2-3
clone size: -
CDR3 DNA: TGTGCCAGCAGCCCCGCAGGGGTTTCGAACACAGATACGCAGTATTTT
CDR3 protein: CASSPAGVSNTDTQYF

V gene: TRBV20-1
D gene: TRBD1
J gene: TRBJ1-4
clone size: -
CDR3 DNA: TGCAGTGTCGCGACAGGGTCAACTAATGAAAAACTGTTTTTT
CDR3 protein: CSVATGSTNEKLFF

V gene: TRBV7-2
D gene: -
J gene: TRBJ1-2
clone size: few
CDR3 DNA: TGTGCCAGCAGCTTAGGAGGTTCCGGGGGTCTAAACTATGGCTACACCTTC
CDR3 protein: CASSLGGSGGLNYGYTF

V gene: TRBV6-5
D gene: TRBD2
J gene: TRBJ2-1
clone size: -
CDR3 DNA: TGTGCCACCGCGTCGACTAGCGGGGGTGACAATGAGCAGTTCTTC
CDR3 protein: CATASTSGGDNEQFF

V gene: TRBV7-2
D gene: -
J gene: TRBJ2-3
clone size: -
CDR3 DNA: TGTGCCAGCAGCATACGGCGGGCCGGGCTACTCACAGATGCGCAGTATTTT
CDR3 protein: CASSIRRAGLLTDAQYF

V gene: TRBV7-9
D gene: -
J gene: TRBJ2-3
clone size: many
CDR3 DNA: TGTGCCAGCAGCTCCCTTGCGGATACGCAGTATTTT
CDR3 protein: CASSSLADTQYF

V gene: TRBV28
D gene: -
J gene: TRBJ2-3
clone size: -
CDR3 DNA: TGTGCCAGCAGTTTTCGGGCCAGGAAAAGAACAGATACGCAGTATTTT
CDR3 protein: CASSFRARKRTDTQYF

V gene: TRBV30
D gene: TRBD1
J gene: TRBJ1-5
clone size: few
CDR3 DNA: TGTGCCTGGAGTGTAGACAGGGGCCAGCCCCAGCATTTT
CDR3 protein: CAWSVDRGQPQHF

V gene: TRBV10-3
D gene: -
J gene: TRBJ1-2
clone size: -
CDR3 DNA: TGTGCCCCCGGGGGCGGCCAGGCCCTCCCGAGGGGTCTCTATGGCTACACCTTC
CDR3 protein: CAPGGGQALPRGLYGYTF

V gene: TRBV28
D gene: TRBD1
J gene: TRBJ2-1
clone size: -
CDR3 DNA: TGTGCCAGCAGTATGGACAGGGGGATATACAATGAGCAGTTCTTC
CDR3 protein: CASSMDRGIYNEQFF

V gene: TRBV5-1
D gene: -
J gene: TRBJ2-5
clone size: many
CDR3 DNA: TGCGCCAGCAGCTTAAACAGGGAAGGGGAGACCCAGTACTTC
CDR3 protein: CASSLNREGETQYF

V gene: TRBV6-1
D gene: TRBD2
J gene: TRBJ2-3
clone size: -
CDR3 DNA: TGTGCCAGCAGTGAATCGGTAGCGGGGATGTCAGATACGCAGTATTTT
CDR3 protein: CASSESVAGMSDTQYF

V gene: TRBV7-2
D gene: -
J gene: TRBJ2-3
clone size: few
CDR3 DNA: TGTGCCAGCAGCTTAGCAACGAGGGACCGGGGAAATACGCAGTATTTT
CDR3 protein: CASSLATRDRGNTQYF

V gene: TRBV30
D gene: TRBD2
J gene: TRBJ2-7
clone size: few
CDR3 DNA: TGTGCCTGGTTCCCGGGACTAGCGGGCAGCTCCTACGAGCAGTACTTC
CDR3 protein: CAWFPGLAGSSYEQYF

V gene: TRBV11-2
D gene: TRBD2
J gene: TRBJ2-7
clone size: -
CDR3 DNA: TGTGCCAGCAGCCCCCAACCGACTAGCTACAAGCAGTACTTC
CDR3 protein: CASSPQPTSYKQYF